The sequence of this T cell receptor beta chain was determined in a study of T-cell memory formation after mild COVID-19. Study-wide findings and caveats: In second-wave clones peaking day 37, SARS-CoV-2 specificity remained unconfirmed. Chiefly within CM and EM were the contracting CD4+ clones; CD8+ ones were within EMRA.

It was 5'RACE with constant-segment primers that produced the TCR alpha and TCR beta cDNA libraries, which carried sample barcodes and UMIs. TCRdb reanalysed the 5' RACE reads using MiXCR and keeps one entry per CDR3 protein. Among roughly 99,000 distinct CDR3 sequences, approximately 15% were seen once, and the ten largest hold roughly 40%. The V and J ends lost 0 bases and 5 bases respectively, with 11 bases between them. Germline CDR1 reads SGHRS; CDR2 reads YFSETQ. This CDR3 has 14 residues. As for this clonotype: Its antigen is undetermined.

This chain links TRBV5-1 with TRBJ1-2, with D hard to call. The specimen was PBMCs or a T cell subset sorted from them (not recorded which). The sequence came from a man younger than 35 who had mild COVID-19 (a few samples of this study predate the infection). Cell type and time point are not known. For the CDR3, the DNA is TGCGCCAGCAGCTTGGCCATCCAATCTTATGGCTACACCTTC. This encodes CASSLAIQSYGYTF. Using reference TRBV5-1 and TRBJ1-2 for the parts outside the CDR3, the full variable domain is KAGVTQTPRYLIKTRGQQVTLSCSPISGHRSVSWYQQTPGQGLQFLFEYFSETQRNKGNFPGRFSGRQFSNSRSEMNVSTLELGDSALYLCASSLAIQSYGYTFGSGTRLTVV.